Described below is a single T cell receptor beta chain sequence and its context. Per the original methods: By means of reference gene primer amplification, nucleated cell counts were estimated. Data came from immunoSEQ multiplex PCR; TCRdb stores just in-frame clones and leaves some out. The D gene and trimming were derived from the DNA, and the V and J assignments and clone size from that table. The data contain around 190,000 clones, 70% to 90% of them seen just once; the ten biggest clones take up roughly 25%. The data stem from a study of blood T cell repertoires in COVID-19. Study at large: From the United States, Italy and Spain came samples of acute and convalescent COVID-19.

Sequenced input: PBMCs or T cells enriched from blood (not recorded which). This receptor was identified in a woman in her 40s in a cohort exposed to, infected with or recovered from COVID-19 (not recorded which).

This chain's CDR3 is CASSLRTGGSQETQYF. DNA for the CDR3: TGTGCCAGCAGTCTTCGGACAGGGGGTTCACAAGAGACCCAGTACTTC. The J gene is TRBJ2-5, the V gene TRBV6-2 or TRBV6-3, with 10 bases matching TRBD1. The CDR3 is made up of 16 amino acids. Germline V gives CDR1 MNHEY, CDR2 SVGEGT. V dropped 5 bases and J dropped 2; count of bases not matched to a gene: 8.